The 30 T cell receptor beta chains below all came from one sample that was sequenced in a study of T cells in Graves' hyperthyroidism and ophthalmopathy. The CDR3 regions of TCR beta were amplified from RNA transcripts. An initial round of RT-PCR targeting the TCR CDR3 relied on the HTBI primer set. TCRdb used MiXCR to reprocess the multiplex PCR reads, holding one entry per CDR3 protein. In the table there are approximately 530,000 distinct CDR3 sequences, roughly 21% of which are singletons. The specimen was blood. Receptor source: a man aged 35 to 55 with Graves' ophthalmopathy.

This sequence joins TRBV9 and TRBJ2-3, with D perhaps TRBD2 (7 bases). Trimming shortened V by 0 bases and J by 0 bases, and 8 bases separated the two germline ends. There are 15 residues in the CDR3. Looked up from germline, CDR1 is SGDLS and CDR2 is YYNGEE. As DNA, the CDR3 is TGTGCCAGCAGCGTAGCGGGGGGCAGCACAGATACGCAGTATTTT. Protein: CASSVAGGSTDTQYF.

This CDR3 is CASSQIRAREGEKLFF. For the CDR3, the DNA is TGCGCCAGCAGCCAAATTAGGGCCAGGGAAGGTGAAAAACTGTTTTTT. This chain joins TRBV4-1 and TRBJ1-4; maybe TRBD1 (5 bases). V lost 2 bases and J lost 7, with 17 bases in between. CDR3 length equals 16 residues. Germline V lookup: CDR1 MGHRA, CDR2 YSYEKL.

This chain uses TRBV9 with TRBJ1-3, with unresolved D. CDR1 and CDR2 from the germline V gene are SGDLS and YYNGEE. Trimming stripped 2 bases from V and 1 base from J, with 13 bases between. The CDR3 totals 16 residues. The CDR3 DNA reads as TGTGCCAGCAGCGTTTTTGCAACAACTTCTGGAAACACCATATATTTT. Translating gives CASSVFATTSGNTIYF.

This clonotype was seen a handful of times. The V gene is TRBV7-9, the J gene TRBJ2-5; 9 positions agree with TRBD1. This CDR3 region has 15 residues. The V and J ends lost 1 base and 4 bases, in that order; junction bases with no gene match: 4. CDR1 is SEHNR and CDR2 is FQNEAQ in the germline V gene (reference sequence). The CDR3 coding sequence is TGTGCCAGCAGCTTAGGGACAGGGGTTCGAGAGACCCAGTACTTC. This codes for CASSLGTGVRETQYF.

This clonotype has just a few counts. The rearrangement joins TRBV9 to TRBJ2-5; D gene ambiguous. The CDR3 covers 13 residues. The V gene lost 0 bases and the J gene lost 0 bases, with 3 bases spanning the gap. The germline V gene encodes CDR1 SGDLS and CDR2 YYNGEE. The CDR3 DNA reads TGTGCCAGCAGCGTAGGGAACCAAGAGACCCAGTACTTC. It specifies CASSVGNQETQYF. Full variable domain (outside the CDR3, taken from reference TRBV9 and TRBJ2-5): DSGVTQTPKHLITATGQRVTLRCSPRSGDLSVYWYQQSLDQGLQFLIQYYNGEERAKGNILERFSAQQFPDLHSELNLSSLELGDSALYFCASSVGNQETQYFGPGTRLLVL.

This clonotype was seen a handful of times. This chain connects TRBV12-3 or TRBV12-4 to TRBJ2-1, with 7 bases aligning to TRBD2. CDR3 length equals 15 residues. V dropped 2 bases and J dropped 8; count of bases not matched to a gene: 9. The CDR3 DNA follows: TGTGCCAGCAGTTTATGGGGGGGGGGGGGAGATGAGCAGTTCTTC. Translated, it gives CASSLWGGGGDEQFF.

This clonotype occurred many times. The CDR3 reads CASSPADGTNTEAFF. The CDR3 nucleotides are TGTGCCAGCAGTCCTGCGGACGGAACGAACACTGAAGCTTTCTTT. V gene TRBV12-3 or TRBV12-4 combines with J gene TRBJ1-1, with D uncertain. V was cut by 5 bases and J by 1 base, with 14 bases left in between. The CDR3 runs 15 residues.

This clonotype has at least ten counts. The gene calls are TRBV15 and TRBJ2-3, with TRBD2 matching over 14 bases. Per the germline V gene, CDR1 is LNHNV and CDR2 is YYDKDF (reference sequence). V was clipped by 5 bases and J by 2 bases; unmatched bases: 18. This CDR3 has 21 residues. The CDR3 here is CATSSEGTPGLAGADTDTQYF. The CDR3 coding sequence is TGTGCCACCAGCTCCGAGGGTACCCCGGGACTAGCGGGAGCCGACACAGATACGCAGTATTTT.

This chain joins TRBV6-4 and TRBJ1-5, with 7 bases aligning to TRBD1. The CDR3 is made up of 15 amino acids. Germline values: CDR1 MRHNA, CDR2 SNTAGT. V lost 3 bases to trimming and J lost 3 bases; unmatched junction nucleotides: 5. The CDR3 DNA reads as TGTGCCAGCAGTGATATGGGACAGAACAATCAGCCCCAGCATTTT. Amino acid sequence: CASSDMGQNNQPQHF.

The chain uses TRBV6-1 and TRBJ2-5; D call uncertain. V lost 5 bases and J lost 5, with 6 bases in between. Germline V gives CDR1 MNHNS, CDR2 SASEGT. There are 11 residues in the CDR3. The CDR3 sequence: CASSYKETQYF. Here the CDR3 DNA reads TGTGCCAGCAGTTACAAGGAGACCCAGTACTTC.

This chain joins TRBV20-1 and TRBJ2-3; the D gene is possibly TRBD2 (5 bases). The CDR3 loop spans 11 amino acids. Germline V lookup: CDR1 DFQATT, CDR2 SNEGSKA (reference sequence). V lost 5 bases and J lost 8, with 11 bases in between. CDR3 sequence reads: CSASPSITQYF. The CDR3 coding sequence is TGCAGTGCTTCCCCTAGCATTACGCAGTATTTT.

This clonotype was found many times. CDR3 amino acids: CASSAAGQVEQYF. CDR3 nucleotides: TGTGCCAGCAGTGCTGCGGGCCAGGTCGAGCAGTACTTC. The genes are TRBV2 and TRBJ2-7, with D tentatively TRBD2 (5 bases). The CDR3 sequence is 13 residues long. Germline loops: CDR1 SNHLY, CDR2 FYNNEI. The V end lost 4 bases, the J end lost 6 bases, and 13 bases lay between the germline ends.

This clonotype was counted at least ten times. V gene TRBV6-1 combines with J gene TRBJ2-7, with D uncertain. Trimming cost V 8 bases and J 0 bases, with 14 bases left between them. The CDR3 is 14 amino acids. Per the germline V gene, CDR1 is MNHNS and CDR2 is SASEGT. This CDR3 is CASSPRATSYEQYF. In DNA form, the CDR3 reads TGTGCCAGCTCACCTAGGGCAACCTCCTACGAGCAGTACTTC.

There are many counts of this clonotype. CDR3 amino acids: CAWSVPPGGRTEAFF. CDR3 DNA sequence: TGTGCCTGGAGTGTACCTCCGGGGGGGCGGACTGAAGCTTTCTTT. J is TRBJ1-1 and V is TRBV30; TRBD1 might be the D (6 bases). Germline lookup yields CDR1 GTSNPN and CDR2 SVGIG (reference sequence). The CDR3 sequence is 15 residues long. V shed 0 bases and J shed 5 bases, with 16 bases lying between them.

This clonotype has at least ten counts. V and J are TRBV6-5 and TRBJ2-3; D remains unclear. Per the germline V gene, CDR1 is MNHEY and CDR2 is SVGAGI. The CDR3 consists of 16 residues. Trimming stripped 0 bases from V and 2 bases from J, with 12 bases between. DNA for the CDR3: TGTGCCAGCAGTTACTCGATACGGCTAGACACAGATACGCAGTATTTT. It specifies CASSYSIRLDTDTQYF.

The table lists this clonotype with a few counts. This chain links TRBV6-2 or TRBV6-3 with TRBJ1-2; 9 nucleotides agree with TRBD1. This CDR3 spans 16 amino acids. Germline CDR1 is MNHEY and CDR2 is SVGEGT. J gave up 0 bases and V 3 bases, and 5 bases lay outside the gene matches. The CDR3 spells CASSYDRGTANYGYTF. The CDR3, as DNA: TGTGCCAGCAGTTATGACAGGGGGACAGCTAACTATGGCTACACCTTC.

This chain joins TRBV3-1 and TRBJ1-3; the D is unclear. V lost 2 bases, J lost 0 bases, and 20 bases lay in between. The CDR3 is 19 amino acids. Germline-derived CDR1 and CDR2 are LGHDT and YNNKEL (reference sequence). This CDR3 is CASSQFSPGQPVSGNTIYF. The CDR3 DNA reads as TGTGCCAGCAGCCAATTTTCTCCGGGTCAACCCGTCTCTGGAAACACCATATATTTT.

This clonotype was recorded at least ten times. The chain combines TRBV12-3 or TRBV12-4 with TRBJ2-1, with 12 bases lining up with TRBD2. After removal of 3 bases from V and 9 bases from J, the junction contained 9 bases not matched to a gene. The CDR3 covers 16 residues. The CDR3: CASSFRATSGRVEQFF. For the CDR3, the DNA is TGTGCCAGCAGTTTTCGGGCGACTAGCGGGAGAGTTGAGCAGTTCTTC.

Ten or more counts support this clonotype. This chain uses TRBV6-5 with TRBJ2-5, with a weak D call TRBD1 (5 bases). The germline CDR1 and CDR2 sequences are MNHEY and SVGAGI. Trimming removed 2 bases from V and 3 bases from J, with 13 bases in between. The CDR3 is 15 amino acids. Here the CDR3 DNA reads TGTGCCAGCAGTTACCCCTCAGGGTTCGAAGAGACCCAGTACTTC. Residues: CASSYPSGFEETQYF.

This clonotype was seen a few times. The chain joins TRBV27 to TRBJ2-3; 8 bases are shared with TRBD1. This CDR3 has 15 amino acids. CDR1 and CDR2 (germline): MNHEY, SMNVEV (reference sequence). Trimming removed 5 bases from V and 5 bases from J; junction bases left unmatched: 9. CDR3 bases: TGTGCCAGCAGTCCCGGACAGGGAATGGGAGATACGCAGTATTTT. Amino acids: CASSPGQGMGDTQYF.

This chain connects TRBV6-2 or TRBV6-3 to TRBJ1-1; D is unresolved. The CDR3 is 16 amino acids. Germline CDR1 MNHEY, CDR2 SVGEGT. Trimming cost V 5 bases and J 8 bases, with 24 bases left between them. CDR3 nucleotides: TGTGCCAGCAGTCCCTATGGGGTCGGCCTCTACCCAGAAGCTTTCTTT. Translated: CASSPYGVGLYPEAFF.

CDR3 in DNA: TGTGCCAGCAGCTCTTTAGGACAGACTGGAAACACCATATATTTT. As protein: CASSSLGQTGNTIYF. The chain combines TRBV27 with TRBJ1-3, with D perhaps matching TRBD1 (6 bases). The CDR3 consists of 15 residues. CDR1 is MNHEY, CDR2 SMNVEV, per germline (reference sequence). Trimming removed 6 bases from V and 2 bases from J, with 14 bases in between.

This clonotype was seen many times. The chain links TRBV3-1 to TRBJ1-1; D may be TRBD1 (6 bases). The V and J ends lost 7 bases and 3 bases respectively, with 9 bases between them. CDR3 length: 12 residues. Looked up from germline, CDR1 is LGHDT and CDR2 is YNNKEL (reference sequence). CDR3 amino acids: CASTDRYTEAFF. The CDR3 DNA follows: TGTGCCAGCACCGACAGGTACACTGAAGCTTTCTTT.

The sample holds many counts of this clonotype. The rearrangement uses TRBV18 and TRBJ2-1, with 7 bases lining up with TRBD2. The CDR3 is made up of 15 amino acids. J lost 10 bases, V lost 3 bases, and 12 bases had no gene match. The germline gives CDR1 KGHSH, CDR2 LQKENI. CDR3 loop: CASSPPGLTAGEQFF. CDR3 DNA sequence: TGTGCCAGCTCACCTCCGGGACTAACTGCGGGAGAGCAGTTCTTC.

The chain carries TRBV7-2 and TRBJ2-4; 12 bases fit TRBD2. The CDR3 has 16 amino acids. With V trimmed by 4 bases and J by 7 bases, 8 bases remained unmatched. Looked up from germline, CDR1 is SGHTA and CDR2 is FQGNSA. DNA for the CDR3: TGTGCCAGCAGCTCTAGCGGGGGGGCACTTACGAACATTCAGTACTTC. Residues: CASSSSGGALTNIQYF. Using reference TRBV7-2 and TRBJ2-4 for the parts outside the CDR3, the full variable domain is GAGVSQSPSNKVTEKGKDVELRCDPISGHTALYWYRQSLGQGLEFLIYFQGNSAPDKSGLPSDRFSAERTGGSVSTLTIQRTQQEDSAVYLCASSSSGGALTNIQYFGAGTRLSVL.

With respect to this clonotype: This sequence may be a read error, since a much larger clone differs from it by one base. The chain recombines TRBV6-1 with TRBJ2-1; 7 bases agree with TRBD2. The J call may be incorrect, as the DNA end agrees better with TRBJ2-7. The V gene's germline CDR1 is MNHNS and CDR2 SASEGT. The CDR3 contains 17 residues. The CDR3 DNA follows: TGTGCCAGCACCTGGGTCCTGGCTAGCGGAACATACAATGAGCAGTACTTC. This sequence encodes CASTWVLASGTYNEQYF.

The sample holds a few counts of this clonotype. The genes are TRBV5-1 and TRBJ1-1; TRBD1 agrees at 7 bases. V was pared by 0 bases and J by 6 bases, with 11 bases of the junction left unmatched. Germline CDR1 is SGHRS and CDR2 is YFSETQ. The CDR3 extends over 16 amino acids. CDR3 bases: TGCGCCAGCAGCTTGGCCGGGACAGCCAAGGGTTCTGAAGCTTTCTTT. It translates to CASSLAGTAKGSEAFF. Supplemented by reference TRBV5-1 and TRBJ1-1, the full variable domain reads KAGVTQTPRYLIKTRGQQVTLSCSPISGHRSVSWYQQTPGQGLQFLFEYFSETQRNKGNFPGRFSGRQFSNSRSEMNVSTLELGDSALYLCASSLAGTAKGSEAFFGQGTRLTVV.

CDR3 nucleotides: TGTGCCAGCAGCTTGAGCGGGGGGGCAGGGACCCAGTACTTC. Translated, it gives CASSLSGGAGTQYF. The chain carries TRBV7-3 and TRBJ2-5, with 10 positions matching TRBD2. With 3 bases clipped from V and 7 bases from J, the junction kept 5 bases outside the gene matches. The germline gives CDR1 SGHTA, CDR2 FQGTGA. The CDR3 covers 14 residues.

The gene calls are TRBV27 and TRBJ1-6; D is unclear. The CDR3 has 14 residues. CDR1 is MNHEY and CDR2 is SMNVEV in the germline V gene (reference sequence). The V end lost 4 bases, the J end lost 7 bases, and 11 bases lay between the germline ends. The CDR3 DNA reads as TGTGCCAGCAGTTCTCCCGCCGGGAATTCACCCCTCCACTTT. This translates into CASSSPAGNSPLHF.

At least ten counts were recorded for this clonotype. This chain joins TRBV7-2 and TRBJ1-5; D uncertain. This CDR3 has 13 amino acids. V was cut by 2 bases and J by 3 bases, with 5 bases left in between. Germline CDR1 SGHTA, CDR2 FQGNSA. In DNA form, the CDR3 reads TGTGCCAGCAGCTTATATACCAATCAGCCCCAGCATTTT. Encoded protein: CASSLYTNQPQHF.